A selection of T cell receptor beta chains follows, all from one sample in a study of blood T cell repertoires in COVID-19. Using immunoSEQ multiplex PCR, the repertoire was profiled, and TCRdb retains in-frame clones only, with some absent. The sample contains nearly 250,000 clones, approximately 89% of which appear only once. Sequencing was done on a sample of peripheral blood. Every receptor here comes from a woman aged 55-75 years who had recovered from COVID-19. The CDR3 runs from the conserved cysteine through the conserved F or W. The D gene is left open where the match is weak. Clone size is stated in some rows and not others, as once, few, many or a class when expanded.

CDR3 length	clone size	J gene	V gene	D gene	CDR3 DNA	CDR3 protein
15	NA	TRBJ2-3	TRBV5-8	NA	TGTGCCAGCAGCTTGCCCGGGACTGCCACAGATACGCAGTATTTT	CASSLPGTATDTQYF
17	NA	TRBJ2-1	TRBV1	NA	TGCACCAGCAGCCAAGAGAGGTTCGGCGAACCCAACAATGAGCAGTTCTTC	CTSSQERFGEPNNEQFF
15	NA	TRBJ2-7	TRBV4-3	TRBD2	TGCGCCAGCAGCCCAAGTAGCGGGAGCGCCTACGAGCAGTACTTC	CASSPSSGSAYEQYF
15	NA	TRBJ2-5	TRBV3-1/TRBV3-2	NA	TGTGCCAGCAGCAAGACGGGACACCTCCAGGAGACCCAGTACTTC	CASSKTGHLQETQYF
13	NA	TRBJ2-3	TRBV19	NA	TGTGCCAGTAGGGGAGCAGCAGCAGATACGCAGTATTTT	CASRGAAADTQYF
15	once	TRBJ2-1	TRBV5-1	TRBD2	TGCGCCAGCAGTATTACCTCGGGGGGTGTAAATGAGCAGTTCTTC	CASSITSGGVNEQFF
15	NA	TRBJ2-2	TRBV2	NA	TGTGCCAGCACGATCTTAGGAGTCGACGGCGGGGAGCTGTTTTTT	CASTILGVDGGELFF
16	NA	TRBJ2-1	TRBV6-2/TRBV6-3	TRBD2	TGTGCCAGCAGTTCCCTGGGAGCGGGGGGCCCCCGAGAGCAGTTCTTC	CASSSLGAGGPREQFF
15	NA	TRBJ2-5	TRBV4-1	TRBD1	TGCGCCAGCAGCAAACCGACAGGGCAAGAAGAGACCCAGTACTTC	CASSKPTGQEETQYF
14	NA	TRBJ2-5	TRBV28	TRBD1	TGTGCCAGCAGTTTAGGGGGACAGCAAGAGACCCAGTACTTC	CASSLGGQQETQYF
12	NA	TRBJ2-1	TRBV27	NA	TGTGCCAGCAGTTTAGCCCGGGGGGAGCAGTTCTTC	CASSLARGEQFF
15	NA	TRBJ2-7	TRBV11-2	NA	TGTGCCAGCAGCTTTAGGGGGGGCGAATCCTACGAGCAGTACTTC	CASSFRGGESYEQYF
15	few	TRBJ2-7	TRBV9	NA	TGTGCCAGCAGCGTAGACCCAGGGAAGACCTACGAGCAGTACTTC	CASSVDPGKTYEQYF
15	NA	TRBJ1-5	TRBV7-2	TRBD1	TGTGCCAGCAGCTTCACAGGGGCGTTCAATCAGCCCCAGCATTTT	CASSFTGAFNQPQHF
15	NA	TRBJ1-1	TRBV10-2	NA	TGCGCCAGCAGTAATAGACCCGGGGGGAACACTGAAGCTTTCTTT	CASSNRPGGNTEAFF
11	NA	TRBJ1-1	TRBV20-1	NA	TGCAGTGCTAGCCAGGGGTCTGAAGCTTTCTTT	CSASQGSEAFF
15	once	TRBJ2-7	TRBV10-3	TRBD1	TGTGCCATCAGGGCGGCAGGGGGCCGGAACTACGAGCAGTACTTC	CAIRAAGGRNYEQYF
16	NA	TRBJ2-5	TRBV5-4	TRBD2	TGTGCCAGCAGCAAAACGGGACTAGCGATGCAAGAGACCCAGTACTTC	CASSKTGLAMQETQYF
12	NA	TRBJ1-5	TRBV12-3/TRBV12-4	NA	TGTGCCAGCAGTGCGAGCAATCAGCCCCAGCATTTT	CASSASNQPQHF
13	NA	TRBJ2-5	TRBV6-1	NA	TGTGCCAGCAGTGATCCGTACCAAGAGACCCAGTACTTC	CASSDPYQETQYF
16	NA	TRBJ1-1	TRBV6-5	NA	TGTGCCAGCAGTTCAGCGACAGGTCCCAGAGGCTCTGAAGCTTTCTTT	CASSSATGPRGSEAFF
13	NA	TRBJ1-2	TRBV4-2	NA	TGTGCCAGCAGCCAGACCGAGGGTTTTGGCTACACCTTC	CASSQTEGFGYTF